The 10 T cell receptor beta chains given below trace back to one sample, sequenced in a study of control samples from healthy donors and cancer patients. The assay was immunoSEQ multiplex PCR, and TCRdb's table has in-frame clones only and misses some. This repertoire shows around 130,000 clones, around 87% found once; its top ten account for around 10%. Input material: blood. These receptors came from a man under 40 in good health.

The gene calls are TRBV27 and TRBJ2-3, with 10 bases lining up with TRBD2. CDR1 and CDR2 (germline): MNHEY, SMNVEV (reference sequence). V lost 5 bases and J lost 4; bases outside the gene matches: 6. The CDR3 extends over 15 amino acids. The chain's CDR3 is CASSHGLAAADTQYF. CDR3 in DNA: TGTGCCAGCAGTCACGGACTAGCGGCCGCAGATACGCAGTATTTT.

The rearrangement joins TRBV6-4 to TRBJ2-1, with a tentative D call TRBD2 (5 bases). The CDR3 has 15 residues. Germline CDR1 MRHNA, CDR2 SNTAGT. Trimming cost V 3 bases and J 0 bases, with 9 bases left between them. CDR3 sequence reads: CASSESGSSYNEQFF. DNA for the CDR3: TGTGCCAGCAGTGAATCGGGGAGCTCCTACAATGAGCAGTTCTTC.

The chain employs TRBV19 and TRBJ2-5; 15 nucleotides match TRBD2. Germline loops: CDR1 LNHDA, CDR2 SQIVND (reference sequence). Losses at the gene ends were 8 bases for V and 4 bases for J; bases not matched to a gene: 2. The CDR3 consists of 14 residues. Written as DNA, the CDR3 is TGTGCCAGTGGACTAGCGGGGGGGCTAGAGACCCAGTACTTC. This encodes CASGLAGGLETQYF.

This clone has a single count. This chain uses TRBV29-1 with TRBJ1-2; possible D gene TRBD1, 5 bases. With 4 bases removed from V and 8 bases from J, the gap between germline ends came to 11 bases. Germline CDR1 reads SQVTM; CDR2 reads ANQGSEA. This CDR3 is built from 11 residues. CDR3 residues: CSVGQGRGYTF. The CDR3 DNA sequence: TGCAGCGTTGGGCAGGGAAGAGGCTACACCTTC.

The chain is built from TRBV7-3 and TRBJ1-6; D not certain. This CDR3 contains 16 residues. CDR1 and CDR2 from the germline V gene are SGHTA and FQGTGA. Trimming left V 4 bases short and J 7 bases short, with 17 bases between. CDR3 DNA sequence: TGTGCCAGCAGCTCTGAGGGCAGAAGAAGCAATTCACCCCTCCACTTT. Its protein is CASSSEGRRSNSPLHF.

The chain uses TRBV6-5 and TRBJ1-2; no definite D call. Germline loops: CDR1 MNHEY, CDR2 SVGAGI. Trimming pared 4 bases from V and 8 bases from J, leaving 14 bases between. CDR3 size: 13 residues. CDR3 in DNA: TGTGCCAGCAGTTCAACGACGAATGGCGGCTACACCTTC. Translation gives CASSSTTNGGYTF.

The chain joins TRBV6-5 to TRBJ2-1, with 11 bases lining up with TRBD2. There are 14 residues in the CDR3. The germline V gene has CDR1 MNHEY and CDR2 SVGAGI. With V trimmed by 7 bases and J by 10 bases, 9 bases remained unmatched. As DNA, the CDR3 is TGTGCCAGCACTTATAGCGGGGGGGCTGGGGAGCAGTTCTTC. It translates to CASTYSGGAGEQFF.

CDR3 nucleotide sequence: TGTGCCAGCAGCCAAGCCAATTCAGGGGGCGGAAACAATGAGCAGTTCTTC. Its protein product is CASSQANSGGGNNEQFF. This chain connects TRBV4-2 to TRBJ2-1, with 8 bases identical to TRBD1. This CDR3 comprises 17 residues. Germline V gene lookup returns CDR1 LGHNA and CDR2 YNFKEQ. V shed 1 base, J shed 5 bases, and the junction held 10 bases outside the gene matches.

The chain recombines TRBV14 with TRBJ1-2, with D hard to call. The germline gives CDR1 SGHDN, CDR2 FVKESK. The CDR3 runs to 15 residues. V was clipped by 4 bases and J by 4 bases, with 16 bases between them. The CDR3 loop reads CASSPITDPFYGYTF. DNA for the CDR3: TGTGCCAGCAGCCCAATAACGGATCCGTTCTATGGCTACACCTTC. Complete variable domain (other parts from reference TRBV14 and TRBJ1-2): EAGVTQFPSHSVIEKGQTVTLRCDPISGHDNLYWYRRVMGKEIKFLLHFVKESKQDESGMPNNRFLAERTGGTYSTLKVQPAELEDSGVYFCASSPITDPFYGYTFGSGTRLTVV.

The count of this clone is one. The V and J genes are TRBV27 and TRBJ1-6, with D possibly TRBD1 on 5 matching bases. The CDR3 has 14 residues. Germline V lookup: CDR1 MNHEY, CDR2 SMNVEV (reference sequence). Between the trimmed V and J ends, which lost 4 bases and 9 bases, there was a span of 13 bases. CDR3 DNA: TGTGCCAGCAGTTCCAGGGAGGAATTTTCACCCCTCCACTTT. Translation gives CASSSREEFSPLHF.